This T cell receptor beta chain was observed in a study of T cells expressing NK-cell markers. This CDR3 contains 14 residues. The germline V gene encodes CDR1 SQVTM and CDR2 ANQGSEA. TCRdb reanalyzed the 5' RACE reads and collapses them to one entry per CDR3 protein, without DNA. The listing records a few hundred thousand distinct CDR3 sequences. The sample taken for sequencing was blood T cells: a sorted CD56 or NKG2C T cell subset, CD4+ or CD8+ T cells, or bulk PBMC T cells (not recorded which). The TCR was taken from a woman aged 45 to 65 in good health. This rearrangement joins TRBV29-1 to TRBJ2-3; TCRdb's D gene call, TRBD2, goes unchecked for lack of DNA. CDR3 protein: CSESDGGSADTQYF.